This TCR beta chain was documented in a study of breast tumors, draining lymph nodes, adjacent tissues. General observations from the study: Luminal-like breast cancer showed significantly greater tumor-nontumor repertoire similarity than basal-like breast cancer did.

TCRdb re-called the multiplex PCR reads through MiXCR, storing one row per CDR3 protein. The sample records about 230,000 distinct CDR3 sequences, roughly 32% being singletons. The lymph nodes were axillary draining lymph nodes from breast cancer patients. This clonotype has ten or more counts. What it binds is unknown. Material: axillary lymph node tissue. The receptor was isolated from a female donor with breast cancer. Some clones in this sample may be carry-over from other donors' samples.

DNA for the CDR3: TGTGCCAGTAGTATTCTACAGGGGAATGAAAAACTGTTTTTT. Translation gives CASSILQGNEKLFF. The V gene is TRBV19, the J gene TRBJ1-4; 7 bases map to TRBD1. V gave up 3 bases and J gave up 5 bases; unmatched junction bases: 3. The CDR3 has 14 residues. The germline V gene has CDR1 LNHDA and CDR2 SQIVND (reference sequence).